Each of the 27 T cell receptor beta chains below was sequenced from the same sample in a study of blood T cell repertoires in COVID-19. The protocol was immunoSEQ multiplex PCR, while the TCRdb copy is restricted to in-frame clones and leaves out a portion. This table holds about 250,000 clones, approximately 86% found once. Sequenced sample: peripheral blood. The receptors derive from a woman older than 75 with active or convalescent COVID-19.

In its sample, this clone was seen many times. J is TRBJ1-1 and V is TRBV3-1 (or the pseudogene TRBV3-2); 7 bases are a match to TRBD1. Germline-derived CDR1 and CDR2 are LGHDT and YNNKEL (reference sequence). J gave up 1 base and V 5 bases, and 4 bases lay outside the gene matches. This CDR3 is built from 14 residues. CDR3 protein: CASSRGTANTEAFF. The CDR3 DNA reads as TGTGCCAGCAGCAGAGGGACAGCGAACACTGAAGCTTTCTTT.

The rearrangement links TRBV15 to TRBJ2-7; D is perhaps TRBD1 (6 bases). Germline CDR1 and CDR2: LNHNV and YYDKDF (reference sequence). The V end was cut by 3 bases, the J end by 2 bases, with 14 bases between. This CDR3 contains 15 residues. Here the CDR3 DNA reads TGTGCCACCAGCAGTTTTTTAGGGGGAGCCTACGAGCAGTACTTC. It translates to CATSSFLGGAYEQYF.

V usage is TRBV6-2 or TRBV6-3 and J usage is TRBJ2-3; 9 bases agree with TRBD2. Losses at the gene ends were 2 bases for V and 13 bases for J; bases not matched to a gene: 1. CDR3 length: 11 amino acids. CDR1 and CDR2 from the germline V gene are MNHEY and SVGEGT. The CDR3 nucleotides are TGTGCCAGCAGTTACGGGACTAGCAAGTATTTT. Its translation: CASSYGTSKYF.

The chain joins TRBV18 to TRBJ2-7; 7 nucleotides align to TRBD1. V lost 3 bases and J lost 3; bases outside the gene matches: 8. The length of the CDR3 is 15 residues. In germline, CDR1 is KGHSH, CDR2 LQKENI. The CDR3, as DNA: TGTGCCAGCTCACCGAACAGGGGTGGACTCTACGAGCAGTACTTC. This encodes CASSPNRGGLYEQYF. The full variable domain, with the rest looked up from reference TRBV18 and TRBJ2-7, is NAGVMQNPRHLVRRRGQEARLRCSPMKGHSHVYWYRQLPEEGLKFMVYLQKENIIDESGMPKERFSAEFPKEGPSILRIQQVVRGDSAAYFCASSPNRGGLYEQYFGPGTRLTVT.

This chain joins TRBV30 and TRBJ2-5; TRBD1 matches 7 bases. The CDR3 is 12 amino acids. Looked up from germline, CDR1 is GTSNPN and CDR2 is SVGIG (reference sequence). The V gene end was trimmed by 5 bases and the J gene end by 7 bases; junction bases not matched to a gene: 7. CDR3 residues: CAWGGQWGTQYF. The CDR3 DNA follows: TGTGCCTGGGGGGGACAGTGGGGGACCCAGTACTTC.

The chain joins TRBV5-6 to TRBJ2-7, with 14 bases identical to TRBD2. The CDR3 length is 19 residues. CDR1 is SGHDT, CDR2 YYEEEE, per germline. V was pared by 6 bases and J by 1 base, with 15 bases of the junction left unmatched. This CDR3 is CASITGPGTSGSVSYEQYF. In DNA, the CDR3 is TGTGCCAGCATCACCGGGCCGGGGACTAGCGGGAGTGTTTCCTACGAGCAGTACTTC. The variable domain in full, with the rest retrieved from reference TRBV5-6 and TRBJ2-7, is DAGVTQSPTHLIKTRGQQVTLRCSPKSGHDTVSWYQQALGQGPQFIFQYYEEEERQRGNFPDRFSGHQFPNYSSELNVNALLLGDSALYLCASITGPGTSGSVSYEQYFGPGTRLTVT.

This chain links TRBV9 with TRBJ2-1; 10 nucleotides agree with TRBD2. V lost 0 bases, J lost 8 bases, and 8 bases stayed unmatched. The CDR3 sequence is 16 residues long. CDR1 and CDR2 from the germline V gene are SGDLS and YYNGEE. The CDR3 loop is CASSVDVAGGLDEQFF. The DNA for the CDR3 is TGTGCCAGCAGCGTAGATGTAGCGGGGGGCTTGGATGAGCAGTTCTTC.

The CDR3 region is CASTLGRPSSYEQYF. Written as DNA, the CDR3 is TGTGCCAGCACCCTTGGCAGGCCGAGCTCCTACGAGCAGTACTTC. This chain uses TRBV11-2 with TRBJ2-7; no firm D call. Germline-derived CDR1 and CDR2 are SGHAT and FQNNGV. V shed 7 bases and J shed 0 bases, with 16 bases lying between them. This CDR3 spans 15 amino acids.

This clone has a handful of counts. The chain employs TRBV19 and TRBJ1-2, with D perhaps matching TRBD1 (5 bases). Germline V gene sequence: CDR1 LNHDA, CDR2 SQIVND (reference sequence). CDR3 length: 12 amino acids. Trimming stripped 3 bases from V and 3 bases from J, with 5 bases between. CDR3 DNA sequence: TGTGCCAGTAGTATCAGGGACTATGGCTACACCTTC. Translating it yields CASSIRDYGYTF.

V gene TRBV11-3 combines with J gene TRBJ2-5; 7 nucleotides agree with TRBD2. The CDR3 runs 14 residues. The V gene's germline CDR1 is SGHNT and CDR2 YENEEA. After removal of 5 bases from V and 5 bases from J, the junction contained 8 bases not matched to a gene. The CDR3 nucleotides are TGTGCCAGCAGCAAGGGAGGGGTCGCGGAGACCCAGTACTTC. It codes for CASSKGGVAETQYF. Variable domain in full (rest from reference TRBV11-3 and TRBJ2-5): EAGVVQSPRYKIIEKKQPVAFWCNPISGHNTLYWYLQNLGQGPELLIRYENEEAVDDSQLPKDRFSAERLKGVDSTLKIQPAELGDSAVYLCASSKGGVAETQYFGPGTRLLVL.

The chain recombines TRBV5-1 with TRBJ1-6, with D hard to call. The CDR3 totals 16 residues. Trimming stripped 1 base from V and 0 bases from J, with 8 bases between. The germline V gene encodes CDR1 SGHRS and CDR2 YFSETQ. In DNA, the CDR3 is TGCGCCAGCAGCTTGTCGCCGAGCTCCTATAATTCACCCCTCCACTTT. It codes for CASSLSPSSYNSPLHF. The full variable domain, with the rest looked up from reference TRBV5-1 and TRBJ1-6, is KAGVTQTPRYLIKTRGQQVTLSCSPISGHRSVSWYQQTPGQGLQFLFEYFSETQRNKGNFPGRFSGRQFSNSRSEMNVSTLELGDSALYLCASSLSPSSYNSPLHFGNGTRLTVT.

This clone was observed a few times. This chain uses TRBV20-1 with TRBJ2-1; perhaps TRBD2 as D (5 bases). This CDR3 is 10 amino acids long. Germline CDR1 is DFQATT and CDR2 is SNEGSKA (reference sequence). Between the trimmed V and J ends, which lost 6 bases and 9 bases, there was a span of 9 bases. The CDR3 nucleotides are TGCAGTGCCGGAGGCGTTGAGCAGTTCTTC. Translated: CSAGGVEQFF.

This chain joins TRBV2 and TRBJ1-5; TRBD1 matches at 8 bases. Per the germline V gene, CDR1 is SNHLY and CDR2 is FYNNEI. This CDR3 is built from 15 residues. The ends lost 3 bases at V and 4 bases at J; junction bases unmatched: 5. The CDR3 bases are TGTGCCAGCAGTGAGGACAGGGCATCAAATCAGCCCCAGCATTTT. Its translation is CASSEDRASNQPQHF.

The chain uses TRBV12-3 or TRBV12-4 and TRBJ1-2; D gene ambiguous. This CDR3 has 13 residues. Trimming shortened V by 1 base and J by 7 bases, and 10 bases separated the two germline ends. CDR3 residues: CASSLVGESGYTF. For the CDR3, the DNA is TGTGCCAGCAGTTTAGTAGGAGAATCTGGCTACACCTTC.

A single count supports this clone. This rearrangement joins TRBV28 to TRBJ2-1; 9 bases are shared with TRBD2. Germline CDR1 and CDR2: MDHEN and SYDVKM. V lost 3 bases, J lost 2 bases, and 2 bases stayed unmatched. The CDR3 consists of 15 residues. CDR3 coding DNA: TGTGCCAGCAGTTTTGGGACTAGCCCCTACAATGAGCAGTTCTTC. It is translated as CASSFGTSPYNEQFF.

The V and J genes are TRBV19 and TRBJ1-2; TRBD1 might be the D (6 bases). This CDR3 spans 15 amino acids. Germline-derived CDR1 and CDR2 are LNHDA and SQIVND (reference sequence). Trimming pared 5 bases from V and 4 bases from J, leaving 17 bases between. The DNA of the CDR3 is TGTGCCAGTAGTCCAACAGGGTTGGGGGCCTATGGCTACACCTTC. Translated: CASSPTGLGAYGYTF.

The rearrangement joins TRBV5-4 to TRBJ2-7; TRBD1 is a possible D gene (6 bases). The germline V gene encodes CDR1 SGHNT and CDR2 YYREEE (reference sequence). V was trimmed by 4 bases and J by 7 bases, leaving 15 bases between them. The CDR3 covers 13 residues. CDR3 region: CASSKDERGEQYF. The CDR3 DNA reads TGTGCCAGCAGCAAAGATGAAAGGGGGGAGCAGTACTTC.

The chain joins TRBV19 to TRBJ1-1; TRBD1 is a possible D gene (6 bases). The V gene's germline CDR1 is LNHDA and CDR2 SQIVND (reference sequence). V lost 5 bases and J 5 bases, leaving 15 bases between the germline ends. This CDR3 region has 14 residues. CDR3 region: CASSLPGTLTEAFF. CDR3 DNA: TGTGCCAGTAGTCTGCCGGGGACATTAACTGAAGCTTTCTTT.

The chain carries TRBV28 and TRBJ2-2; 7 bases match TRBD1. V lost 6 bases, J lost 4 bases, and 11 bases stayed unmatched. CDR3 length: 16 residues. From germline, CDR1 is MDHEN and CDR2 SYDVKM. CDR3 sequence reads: CASRKSGTVLTGELFF. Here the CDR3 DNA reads TGTGCCAGCAGGAAGTCCGGGACAGTTCTCACCGGGGAGCTGTTTTTT.

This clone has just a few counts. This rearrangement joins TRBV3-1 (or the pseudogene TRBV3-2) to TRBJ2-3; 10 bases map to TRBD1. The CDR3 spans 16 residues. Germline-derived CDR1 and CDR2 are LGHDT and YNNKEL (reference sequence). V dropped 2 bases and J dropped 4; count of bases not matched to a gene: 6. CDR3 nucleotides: TGTGCCAGCAGCCAACCGGGACAGGGGTTTCCAGATACGCAGTATTTT. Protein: CASSQPGQGFPDTQYF.

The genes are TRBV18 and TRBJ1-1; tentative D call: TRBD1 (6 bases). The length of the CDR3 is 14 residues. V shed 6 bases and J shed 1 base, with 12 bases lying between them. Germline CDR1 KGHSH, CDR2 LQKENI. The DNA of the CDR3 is TGTGCCAGCTCCATACAGGGAGAGAACACTGAAGCTTTCTTT. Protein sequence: CASSIQGENTEAFF.

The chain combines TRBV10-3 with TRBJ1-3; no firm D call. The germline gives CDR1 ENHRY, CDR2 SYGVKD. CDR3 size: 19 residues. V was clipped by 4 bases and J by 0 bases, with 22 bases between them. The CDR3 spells CAISGWQSVPGNSGNTIYF. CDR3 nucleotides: TGTGCCATCAGTGGTTGGCAGTCCGTTCCGGGGAACTCTGGAAACACCATATATTTT.

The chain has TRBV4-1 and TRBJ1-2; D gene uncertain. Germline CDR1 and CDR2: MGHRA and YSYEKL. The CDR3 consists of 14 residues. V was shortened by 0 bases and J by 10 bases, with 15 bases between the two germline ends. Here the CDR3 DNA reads TGCGCCAGCAGCCAAGATCTTGGACTTCCCGCCTACACCTTC. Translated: CASSQDLGLPAYTF.

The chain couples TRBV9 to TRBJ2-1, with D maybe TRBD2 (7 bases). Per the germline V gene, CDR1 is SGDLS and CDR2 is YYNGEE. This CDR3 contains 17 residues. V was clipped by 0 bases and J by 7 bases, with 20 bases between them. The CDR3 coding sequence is TGTGCCAGCAGCGTAGCGGGGGGCTTTGCGTCTGCGAATGAGCAGTTCTTC. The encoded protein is CASSVAGGFASANEQFF.

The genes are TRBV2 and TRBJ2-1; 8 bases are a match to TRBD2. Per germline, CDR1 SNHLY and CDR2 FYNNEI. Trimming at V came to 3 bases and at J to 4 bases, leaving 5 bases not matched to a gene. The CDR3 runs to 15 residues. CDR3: CASSETSVTYNEQFF. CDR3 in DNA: TGTGCCAGCAGTGAGACTAGCGTTACGTACAATGAGCAGTTCTTC.

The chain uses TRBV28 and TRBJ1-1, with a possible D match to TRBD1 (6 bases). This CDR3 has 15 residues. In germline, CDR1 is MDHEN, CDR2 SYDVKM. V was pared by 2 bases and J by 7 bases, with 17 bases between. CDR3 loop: CASSLTQGYGDEAFF. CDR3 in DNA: TGTGCCAGCAGTTTAACCCAGGGGTACGGAGATGAAGCTTTCTTT.

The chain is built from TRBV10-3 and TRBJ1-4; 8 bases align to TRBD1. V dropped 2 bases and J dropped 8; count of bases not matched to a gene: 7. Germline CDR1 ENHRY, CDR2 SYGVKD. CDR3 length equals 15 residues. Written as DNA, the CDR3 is TGTGCCATCAGTGAGAGGCAGGGGGCAAGGGAAAAACTGTTTTTT. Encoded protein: CAISERQGAREKLFF.